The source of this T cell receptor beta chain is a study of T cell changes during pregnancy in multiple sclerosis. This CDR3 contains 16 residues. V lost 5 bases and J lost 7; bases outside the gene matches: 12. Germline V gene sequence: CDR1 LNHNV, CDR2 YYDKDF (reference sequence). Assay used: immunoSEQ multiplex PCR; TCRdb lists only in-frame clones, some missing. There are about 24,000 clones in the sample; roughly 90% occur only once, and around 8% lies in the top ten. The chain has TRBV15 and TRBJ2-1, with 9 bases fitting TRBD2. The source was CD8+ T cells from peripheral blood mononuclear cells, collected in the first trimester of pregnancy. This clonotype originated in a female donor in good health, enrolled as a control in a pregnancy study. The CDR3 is CATSPRRTSVVNEQFF. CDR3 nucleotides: TGTGCCACCAGCCCCCGGAGGACTAGCGTAGTAAATGAGCAGTTCTTC. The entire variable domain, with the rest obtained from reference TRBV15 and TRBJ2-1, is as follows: DAMVIQNPRYQVTQFGKPVTLSCSQTLNHNVMYWYQQKSSQAPKLLFHYYDKDFNNEADTPDNFQSRRPNTSFCFLDIRSPGLGDTAMYLCATSPRRTSVVNEQFFGPGTRLTVL.